This record covers a single T cell receptor (beta chain). The antigen remains unidentified. This sample is part of a study of cytomegalovirus exposure and HLA in healthy donors. Study-level findings and limits: Most sequenced TCRs were rare (though some public TCRs occurred in many donors).

The data were produced by immunoSEQ multiplex PCR, yet TCRdb's version contains in-frame clones alone and is incomplete. The sample records fewer than 85,000 clones, about 87% being singletons. Germline V gene data show CDR1 as MRHNA and CDR2 as SNTAGT. V gave up 5 bases and J gave up 4 bases, with 15 bases separating them. The CDR3 is 15 amino acids. The sequence came from a woman younger than 35 in good health and CMV-seropositive. What was sequenced was PBMCs. V usage is TRBV6-4 and J usage is TRBJ2-1; tentative D call: TRBD2 (5 bases). CDR3 DNA sequence: TGTGCCAGCAGTCTGTCCGCCGGGATTTACAATGAGCAGTTCTTC. Its translation: CASSLSAGIYNEQFF.